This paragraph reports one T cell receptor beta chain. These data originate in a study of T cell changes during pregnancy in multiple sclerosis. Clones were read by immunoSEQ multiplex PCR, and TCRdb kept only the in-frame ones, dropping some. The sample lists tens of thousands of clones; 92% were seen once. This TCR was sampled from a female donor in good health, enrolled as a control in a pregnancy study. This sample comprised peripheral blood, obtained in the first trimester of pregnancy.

This CDR3 is CAWRDPDRPNSPLHF. The DNA for the CDR3 is TGTGCCTGGAGGGACCCAGACAGGCCCAATTCACCCCTCCACTTT. This sequence joins TRBV30 and TRBJ1-6; tentatively, D is TRBD1 (6 bases). This CDR3 has 15 amino acids. Trimming removed 3 bases from V and 7 bases from J, with 16 bases in between. Germline values: CDR1 GTSNPN, CDR2 SVGIG (reference sequence). Variable domain in full (rest from reference TRBV30 and TRBJ1-6): SQTIHQWPATLVQPVGSPLSLECTVEGTSNPNLYWYRQAAGRGLQLLFYSVGIGQISSEVPQNLSASRPQDRQFILSSKKLLLSDSGFYLCAWRDPDRPNSPLHFGNGTRLTVT.